This T cell receptor (beta chain) was captured by sequencing in a study of cytomegalovirus exposure and HLA in healthy donors. The CDR3 is made up of 15 amino acids. V lost 6 bases to trimming and J lost 0 bases; unmatched junction nucleotides: 7. Germline V CDR1 and CDR2: MNHEY, SMNVEV (reference sequence). Researchers ran the PCR with 60 Vbeta and 13 Jbeta primers. The protocol was immunoSEQ multiplex PCR, while the TCRdb copy is restricted to in-frame clones and leaves out a portion. This table holds 100,000 to 150,000 clones, around 84% found once. Healthy bone marrow donors made up the donor group.

This chain connects TRBV27 to TRBJ2-7, with 8 bases identical to TRBD2. Sequenced sample: PBMCs. This TCR was recovered from a young man in good health and CMV-seronegative. CDR3 residues: CASSMRGASSYEQYF. The CDR3, as DNA: TGTGCCAGCAGCATGCGGGGGGCGTCCTCCTACGAGCAGTACTTC.